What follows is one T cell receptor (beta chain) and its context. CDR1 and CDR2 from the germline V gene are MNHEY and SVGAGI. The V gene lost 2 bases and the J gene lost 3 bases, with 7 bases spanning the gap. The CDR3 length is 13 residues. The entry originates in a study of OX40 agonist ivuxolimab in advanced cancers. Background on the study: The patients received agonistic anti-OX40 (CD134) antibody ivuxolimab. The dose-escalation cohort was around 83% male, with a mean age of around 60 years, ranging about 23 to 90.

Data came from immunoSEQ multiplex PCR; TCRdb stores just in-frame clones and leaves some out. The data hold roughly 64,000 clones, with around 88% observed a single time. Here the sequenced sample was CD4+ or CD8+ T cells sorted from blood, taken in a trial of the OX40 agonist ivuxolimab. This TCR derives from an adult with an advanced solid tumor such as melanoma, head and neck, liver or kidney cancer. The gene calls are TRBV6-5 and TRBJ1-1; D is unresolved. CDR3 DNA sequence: TGTGCCAGCAGTTACCAGGAGGACACTGAAGCTTTCTTT. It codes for CASSYQEDTEAFF.